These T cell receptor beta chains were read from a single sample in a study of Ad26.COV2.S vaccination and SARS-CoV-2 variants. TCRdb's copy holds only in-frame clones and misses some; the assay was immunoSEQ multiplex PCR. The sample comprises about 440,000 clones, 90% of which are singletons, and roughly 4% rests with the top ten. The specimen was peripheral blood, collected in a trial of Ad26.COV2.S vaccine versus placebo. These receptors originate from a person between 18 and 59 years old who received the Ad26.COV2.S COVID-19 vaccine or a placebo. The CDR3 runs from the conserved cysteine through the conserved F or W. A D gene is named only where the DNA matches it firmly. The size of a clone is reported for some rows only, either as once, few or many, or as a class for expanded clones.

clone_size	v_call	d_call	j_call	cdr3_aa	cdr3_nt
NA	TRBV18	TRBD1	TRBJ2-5	CASSPQRQGRSQYF	TGTGCCAGCTCACCACAGAGACAGGGTCGGTCCCAGTACTTC
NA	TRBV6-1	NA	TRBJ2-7	CASSEQLREEQYF	TGTGCCAGCAGTGAACAGCTAAGGGAAGAGCAGTACTTC
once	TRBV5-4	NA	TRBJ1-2	CASSASIFSRGYGYTF	TGTGCCAGCAGCGCATCGATCTTTTCCCGAGGGTACGGCTACACCTTC
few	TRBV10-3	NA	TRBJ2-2	CAIRQGLVGELFF	TGTGCCATCAGACAGGGTTTAGTGGGGGAGCTGTTTTTT
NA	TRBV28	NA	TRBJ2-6	CASSLGQEYSGANVLTF	TGTGCCAGCAGTTTAGGGCAGGAGTACTCTGGGGCCAACGTCCTGACTTTC
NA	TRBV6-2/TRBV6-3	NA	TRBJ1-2	CASSLEGFYGYTF	TGTGCCAGCAGCTTAGAGGGGTTCTATGGCTACACCTTC
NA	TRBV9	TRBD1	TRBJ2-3	CASSKKTGSTDTQYF	TGTGCCAGCAGCAAGAAGACAGGGAGCACAGATACGCAGTATTTT
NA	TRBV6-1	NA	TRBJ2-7	CASSDLGEQYF	TGTGCCAGCAGTGATCTTGGGGAGCAGTACTTC
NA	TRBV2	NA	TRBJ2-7	CASTGGVPYEQYF	TGTGCCAGCACCGGGGGAGTGCCCTACGAGCAGTACTTC
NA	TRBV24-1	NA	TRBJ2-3	CATSVGGPSTDTQYF	TGTGCCACCAGTGTCGGGGGCCCTAGCACAGATACGCAGTATTTT
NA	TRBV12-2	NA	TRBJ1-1	CASRPSRQGGTIMNTEAFF	TGTGCAAGTCGCCCCTCAAGACAGGGTGGGACCATTATGAACACTGAAGCTTTCTTT
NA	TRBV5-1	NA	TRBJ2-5	CASSRGQKEETQYF	TGCGCCAGCAGCCGGGGTCAAAAGGAAGAGACCCAGTACTTC
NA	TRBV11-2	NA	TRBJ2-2	CASSLGGTATGELFF	TGTGCCAGCAGCTTAGGGGGGACTGCTACCGGGGAGCTGTTTTTT
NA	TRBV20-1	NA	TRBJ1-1	CSYRGRTEAFF	TGCAGTTACCGGGGGAGGACTGAAGCTTTCTTT
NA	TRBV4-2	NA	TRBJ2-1	CASSQVGGASYNEQFF	TGTGCCAGCAGCCAAGTGGGCGGGGCGTCCTACAATGAGCAGTTCTTC
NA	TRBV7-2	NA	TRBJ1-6	CASTAYNSPLHF	TGTGCCAGCACCGCCTATAATTCACCCCTCCACTTT
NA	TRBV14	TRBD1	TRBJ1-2	CASSQDLTGTGDYGYTF	TGTGCCAGCAGCCAAGATCTGACAGGGACAGGGGACTATGGCTACACCTTC
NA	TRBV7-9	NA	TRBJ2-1	CASSLLSSSDEQFF	TGTGCCAGCAGCCTTCTGTCCTCCTCCGATGAGCAGTTCTTC
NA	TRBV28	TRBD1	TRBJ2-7	CASSLPLTGGSYEQYF	TGTGCCAGCAGTTTGCCCCTCACAGGGGGCTCCTACGAGCAGTACTTC
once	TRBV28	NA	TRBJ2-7	CASTETGSLSYEQYF	TGTGCCAGCACCGAAACAGGGAGCCTCTCCTACGAGCAGTACTTC
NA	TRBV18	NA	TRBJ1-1	CASRAANTEAFF	TGTGCCAGCAGGGCGGCAAACACTGAAGCTTTCTTT
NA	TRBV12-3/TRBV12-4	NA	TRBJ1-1	CASSLDSYTEAFF	TGTGCCAGCAGTTTAGACAGTTACACTGAAGCTTTCTTT
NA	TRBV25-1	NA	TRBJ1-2	CASSESYYGYTF	TGTGCCAGCAGTGAATCATACTATGGCTACACCTTC
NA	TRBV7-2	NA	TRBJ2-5	CASSFEGETQYF	TGTGCCAGCAGCTTCGAAGGGGAGACCCAGTACTTC
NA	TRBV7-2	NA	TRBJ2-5	CASSATQIQETQYF	TGTGCCAGCAGCGCCACACAGATCCAAGAGACCCAGTACTTC
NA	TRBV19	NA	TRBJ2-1	CASSIAGDEQFF	TGTGCCAGTAGTATAGCGGGAGATGAGCAGTTCTTC
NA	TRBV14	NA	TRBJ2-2	CASSPRVYNTGELFF	TGTGCCAGCAGTCCTAGGGTATACAACACCGGGGAGCTGTTTTTT
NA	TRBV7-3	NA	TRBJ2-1	CASSLFGQSTDEQFF	TGTGCCAGCAGCTTATTTGGCCAGTCTACGGATGAGCAGTTCTTC
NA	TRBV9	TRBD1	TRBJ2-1	CASSPRTGDGSSYNEQFF	TGTGCCAGCAGCCCTCGGACAGGGGACGGGAGCTCCTACAATGAGCAGTTCTTC
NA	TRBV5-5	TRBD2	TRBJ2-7	CASSLGSSGRDEQYF	TGTGCCAGCAGCTTGGGATCTAGCGGGAGGGACGAGCAGTACTTC
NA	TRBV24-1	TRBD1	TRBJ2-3	CATSAREGAGGFGNTQYF	TGTGCCACCAGTGCCCGGGAAGGGGCAGGGGGATTCGGAAATACGCAGTATTTT
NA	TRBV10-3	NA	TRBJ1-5	CAISESGQGYQPQHF	TGTGCCATCAGTGAGTCTGGGCAGGGTTATCAGCCCCAGCATTTT
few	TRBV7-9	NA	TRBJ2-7	CASSLLLTSEQYF	TGTGCCAGCAGCTTACTCCTTACGAGCGAGCAGTACTTC
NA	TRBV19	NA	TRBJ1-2	CASRFLSGTNYGYTF	TGTGCCAGTAGATTCCTCTCGGGAACTAACTATGGCTACACCTTC
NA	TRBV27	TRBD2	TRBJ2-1	CASSPGGRPYNEQFF	TGTGCCAGCAGCCCGGGGGGGAGACCCTACAATGAGCAGTTCTTC
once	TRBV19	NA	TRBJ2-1	CASSILDSGEQFF	TGTGCCAGTAGTATTCTAGATTCGGGTGAGCAGTTCTTC
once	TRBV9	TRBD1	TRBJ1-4	CASSVAGQSNEKLFF	TGTGCCAGCAGCGTAGCGGGACAGTCTAATGAAAAACTGTTTTTT
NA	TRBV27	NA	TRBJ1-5	CASSLYYPPREGRNQPQHF	TGTGCCAGCAGTTTGTATTATCCCCCTAGGGAAGGAAGGAATCAGCCCCAGCATTTT
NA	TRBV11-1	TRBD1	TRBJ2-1	CASSPGQGSSYNEQFF	TGTGCCAGCAGCCCGGGACAGGGGAGCTCCTACAATGAGCAGTTCTTC
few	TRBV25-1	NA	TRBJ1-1	CASSEKGPRIIF	TGTGCCAGCAGTGAAAAGGGACCTAGAATAATTTTT
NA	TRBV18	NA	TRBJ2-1	CASSRLISSYNEQFF	TGTGCCAGCTCACGACTGATTTCCTCCTACAATGAGCAGTTCTTC
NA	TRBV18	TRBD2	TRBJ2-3	CASSPPLAGGADTQYF	TGTGCCAGCTCACCACCCCTAGCGGGGGGTGCAGATACGCAGTATTTT
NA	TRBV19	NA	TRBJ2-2	CASSIDAGTGELFF	TGTGCCAGTAGTATAGATGCGGGTACCGGGGAGCTGTTTTTT